A selection of T cell receptor beta chains follows, all from one sample in a study of CD8+CD57+ T cells in acquired aplastic anemia. TCRdb itself ran the reads through MiXCR, one entry per CDR3 protein. The data contain about 180,000 distinct CDR3 sequences, nearly 50% of them seen just once; the ten biggest clones take up 10% to 15%. The source material was sorted CD4+, CD8+, or CD8+CD57+ T cells (not recorded which) from PBMCs. The receptors come from a human donor with aplastic anemia. Each CDR3 is given with its conserved first and last residue. Fields, in order: CDR3 protein, CDR3 DNA, clone size, V gene, J gene, D gene, CDR3 length. A D gene is named only where the DNA matches it firmly. A clone size is listed for some rows: how often the clone was seen (once, few, many), or a class if it is expanded.

CDR3: CASSLEGRVIQYF
DNA: TGTGCCAGCAGCTTAGAGGGTCGGGTTATTCAGTACTTC
size: few
V: TRBV11-2
J: TRBJ2-4
D: -
length: 13

CDR3: CASSQEFGGGPVEETQYF
DNA: TGTGCCAGCAGCCAAGAGTTTGGGGGGGGGCCGGTCGAAGAGACCCAGTACTTC
size: -
V: TRBV3-1
J: TRBJ2-5
D: -
length: 18

CDR3: CASIRGTENTEAFF
DNA: TGTGCCAGTATCCGAGGGACGGAGAACACTGAAGCTTTCTTT
size: few
V: TRBV19
J: TRBJ1-1
D: -
length: 14

CDR3: CASAGDSTYEQYF
DNA: TGTGCCAGCGCAGGGGACAGCACCTACGAGCAGTACTTC
size: few
V: TRBV7-8
J: TRBJ2-7
D: TRBD1
length: 13

CDR3: CAISEWAQGAVTYEQYF
DNA: TGTGCCATCAGTGAGTGGGCACAGGGGGCAGTCACCTACGAGCAGTACTTC
size: -
V: TRBV10-3
J: TRBJ2-7
D: TRBD1
length: 17

CDR3: CASSFPRGTEAFF
DNA: TGTGCCAGCAGCTTTCCTCGGGGCACTGAAGCTTTCTTT
size: -
V: TRBV7-3
J: TRBJ1-1
D: -
length: 13

CDR3: CAINDRGGGSPLHF
DNA: TGTGCCATCAATGACAGGGGAGGGGGATCACCCCTCCACTTT
size: -
V: TRBV10-3
J: TRBJ1-6
D: TRBD1
length: 14

CDR3: CAISEGPSGASEQFF
DNA: TGTGCCATCAGTGAAGGTCCTAGCGGGGCCTCTGAGCAGTTCTTC
size: many
V: TRBV10-3
J: TRBJ2-1
D: TRBD2
length: 15

CDR3: CASSLFEKETQYF
DNA: TGTGCCAGCAGCCTTTTTGAAAAGGAGACCCAGTACTTC
size: many
V: TRBV12-3/TRBV12-4
J: TRBJ2-5
D: -
length: 13

CDR3: CAWSVLQDNEKLFF
DNA: TGTGCCTGGAGTGTATTACAAGATAATGAAAAACTGTTTTTT
size: many
V: TRBV30
J: TRBJ1-4
D: -
length: 14

CDR3: CASTRPPEDTQYF
DNA: TGTGCCAGCACCCGGCCCCCCGAAGATACGCAGTATTTT
size: many
V: TRBV7-8
J: TRBJ2-3
D: -
length: 13

CDR3: CASRSDGAYEQYF
DNA: TGCGCCAGCCGGTCGGACGGAGCCTACGAGCAGTACTTC
size: -
V: TRBV10-1
J: TRBJ2-7
D: -
length: 13

CDR3: CASSLAYSGTEAFF
DNA: TGTGCCAGCAGCTTAGCGTACTCCGGCACTGAAGCTTTCTTT
size: many
V: TRBV7-9
J: TRBJ1-1
D: -
length: 14

CDR3: CSVGPQETQYF
DNA: TGCAGCGTTGGACCCCAAGAGACCCAGTACTTC
size: -
V: TRBV29-1
J: TRBJ2-5
D: -
length: 11

CDR3: CASSLFRDSQETQYF
DNA: TGTGCCAGCAGTTTATTCCGGGACAGCCAAGAGACCCAGTACTTC
size: many
V: TRBV12-3/TRBV12-4
J: TRBJ2-5
D: TRBD1
length: 15

CDR3: CASSQETTYEQYF
DNA: TGCGCCAGCAGCCAAGAAACCACCTACGAGCAGTACTTC
size: -
V: TRBV4-1
J: TRBJ2-7
D: -
length: 13

CDR3: CASSLYEEKLFF
DNA: TGTGCCAGCAGTTTGTACGAGGAAAAACTGTTTTTT
size: many
V: TRBV12-3/TRBV12-4
J: TRBJ1-4
D: -
length: 12

CDR3: CSARDLLSSSGNTIYF
DNA: TGCAGTGCTAGAGATTTGTTGTCCAGCTCTGGAAACACCATATATTTT
size: many
V: TRBV20-1
J: TRBJ1-3
D: -
length: 16

CDR3: CASSDETSGRYNEQFF
DNA: TGTGCCAGCAGTGATGAGACTAGCGGGAGGTACAATGAGCAGTTCTTC
size: -
V: TRBV9
J: TRBJ2-1
D: TRBD2
length: 16

CDR3: CASSEALPFLGYSGNTIYF
DNA: TGTGCCAGCAGTGAAGCGCTTCCCTTTCTGGGATACTCTGGAAACACCATATATTTT
size: -
V: TRBV6-1
J: TRBJ1-3
D: -
length: 19

CDR3: CSAQGSAGVSRETQYF
DNA: TGCAGTGCTCAGGGTTCAGCGGGGGTGTCGCGTGAGACCCAGTACTTC
size: many
V: TRBV20-1
J: TRBJ2-5
D: TRBD2
length: 16

CDR3: CASLGTGQENSPLHF
DNA: TGTGCCAGCCTTGGGACAGGGCAGGAGAATTCACCCCTCCACTTT
size: many
V: TRBV2
J: TRBJ1-6
D: TRBD1
length: 15

CDR3: CASSFAGGPGLGEQYF
DNA: TGCGCCAGCAGCTTTGCCGGGGGGCCTGGTCTTGGCGAGCAGTACTTC
size: -
V: TRBV5-1
J: TRBJ2-7
D: -
length: 16

CDR3: CSVVSSGVNTGELFF
DNA: TGCAGCGTTGTTAGTAGCGGGGTGAACACCGGGGAGCTGTTTTTT
size: -
V: TRBV29-1
J: TRBJ2-2
D: TRBD2
length: 15

CDR3: CASSQRVGSGQDTQYF
DNA: TGTGCCAGCAGCCAAAGGGTTGGTAGCGGACAAGATACGCAGTATTTT
size: few
V: TRBV3-1
J: TRBJ2-3
D: -
length: 16

CDR3: CASSEGGSGNTIYF
DNA: TGCGCCAGCAGTGAGGGGGGGAGCGGAAACACCATATATTTT
size: few
V: TRBV10-2
J: TRBJ1-3
D: -
length: 14

CDR3: CSAMYYEQYF
DNA: TGCAGCGCGATGTACTACGAGCAGTACTTC
size: -
V: TRBV29-1
J: TRBJ2-7
D: -
length: 10

CDR3: CASIGETEAFF
DNA: TGCGCCAGCATAGGGGAAACTGAAGCTTTCTTT
size: -
V: TRBV5-1
J: TRBJ1-1
D: -
length: 11